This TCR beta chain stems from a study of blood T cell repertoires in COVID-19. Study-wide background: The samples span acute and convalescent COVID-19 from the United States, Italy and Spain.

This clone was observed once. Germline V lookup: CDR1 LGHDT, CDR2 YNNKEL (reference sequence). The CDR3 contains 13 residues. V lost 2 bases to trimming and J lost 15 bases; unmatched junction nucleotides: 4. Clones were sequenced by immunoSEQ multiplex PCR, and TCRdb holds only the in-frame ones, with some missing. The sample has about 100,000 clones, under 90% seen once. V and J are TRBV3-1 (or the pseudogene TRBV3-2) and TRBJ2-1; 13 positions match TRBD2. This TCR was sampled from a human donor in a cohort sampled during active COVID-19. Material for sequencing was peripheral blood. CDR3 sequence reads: CASSQTSGGALFF. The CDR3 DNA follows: TGTGCCAGCAGCCAAACTAGCGGGGGGGCCCTGTTCTTC.